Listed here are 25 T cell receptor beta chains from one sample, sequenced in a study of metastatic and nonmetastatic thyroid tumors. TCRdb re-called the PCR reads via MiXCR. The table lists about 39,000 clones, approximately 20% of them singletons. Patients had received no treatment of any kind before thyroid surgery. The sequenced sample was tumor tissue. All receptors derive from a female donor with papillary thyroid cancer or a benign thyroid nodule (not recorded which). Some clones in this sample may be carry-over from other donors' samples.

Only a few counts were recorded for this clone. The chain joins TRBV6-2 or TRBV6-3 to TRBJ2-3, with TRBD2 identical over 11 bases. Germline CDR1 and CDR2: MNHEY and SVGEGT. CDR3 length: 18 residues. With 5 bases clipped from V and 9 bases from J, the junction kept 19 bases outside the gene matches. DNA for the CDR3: TGTGCCAGCAGTACCCTCAACGTGGGGACTAGCGGATCCAGCACGCAGTATTTT. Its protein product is CASSTLNVGTSGSSTQYF.

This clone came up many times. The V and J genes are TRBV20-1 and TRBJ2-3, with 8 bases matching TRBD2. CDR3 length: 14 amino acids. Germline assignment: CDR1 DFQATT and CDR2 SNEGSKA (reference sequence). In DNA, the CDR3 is TGCACCCTCATGGATGGAGCGGCGGGGGGTACGCAGTATTTT. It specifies CTLMDGAAGGTQYF.

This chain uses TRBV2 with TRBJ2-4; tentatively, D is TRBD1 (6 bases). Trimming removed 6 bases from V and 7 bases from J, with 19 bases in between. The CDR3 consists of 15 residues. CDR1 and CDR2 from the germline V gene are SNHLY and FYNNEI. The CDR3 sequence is CASRYQGFVGNIQYF. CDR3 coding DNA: TGTGCCAGCAGGTACCAGGGGTTTGTGGGGAACATTCAGTACTTC. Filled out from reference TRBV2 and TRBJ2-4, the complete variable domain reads EPEVTQTPSHQVTQMGQEVILRCVPISNHLYFYWYRQILGQKVEFLVSFYNNEISEKSEIFDDQFSVERPDGSNFTLKIRSTKLEDSAMYFCASRYQGFVGNIQYFGAGTRLSVL.

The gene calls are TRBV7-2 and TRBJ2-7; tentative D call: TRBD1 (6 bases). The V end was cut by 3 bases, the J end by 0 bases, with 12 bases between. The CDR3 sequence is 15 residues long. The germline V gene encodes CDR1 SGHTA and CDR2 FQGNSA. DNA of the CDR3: TGTGCCAGCAGCTTCCTGGACAGCCTCTCCTACGAGCAGTACTTC. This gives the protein CASSFLDSLSYEQYF.

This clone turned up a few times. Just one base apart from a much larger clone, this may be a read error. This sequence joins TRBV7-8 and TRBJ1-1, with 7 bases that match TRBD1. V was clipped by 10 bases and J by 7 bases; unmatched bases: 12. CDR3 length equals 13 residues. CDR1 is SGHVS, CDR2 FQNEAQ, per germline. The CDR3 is CATMTGPSNEAFF. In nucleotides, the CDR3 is TGTGCCACCATGACAGGGCCAAGTAATGAAGCTTTCTTT.

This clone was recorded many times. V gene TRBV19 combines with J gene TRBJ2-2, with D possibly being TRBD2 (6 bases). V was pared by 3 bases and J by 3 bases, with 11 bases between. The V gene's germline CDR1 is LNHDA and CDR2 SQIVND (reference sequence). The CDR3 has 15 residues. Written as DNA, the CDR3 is TGTGCCAGTAGTATCTACGGGGGAGACACCGGGGAGCTGTTTTTT. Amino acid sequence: CASSIYGGDTGELFF.

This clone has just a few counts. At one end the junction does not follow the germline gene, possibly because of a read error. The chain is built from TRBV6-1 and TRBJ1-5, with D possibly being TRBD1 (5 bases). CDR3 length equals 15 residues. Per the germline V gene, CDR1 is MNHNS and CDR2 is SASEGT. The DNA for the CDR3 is TGTGCCAGCAGTCCGATCGACAGTAGCAATAAGCCCAAGCATTTT. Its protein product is CASSPIDSSNKPKHF.

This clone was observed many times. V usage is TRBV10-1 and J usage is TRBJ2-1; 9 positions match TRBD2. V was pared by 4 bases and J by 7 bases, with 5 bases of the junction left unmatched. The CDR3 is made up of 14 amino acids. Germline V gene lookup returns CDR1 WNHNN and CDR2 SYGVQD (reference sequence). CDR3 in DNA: TGCGCCAGCAGTGCTAGCGGGGTCGGGAATGAGCAGTTCTTC. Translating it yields CASSASGVGNEQFF.

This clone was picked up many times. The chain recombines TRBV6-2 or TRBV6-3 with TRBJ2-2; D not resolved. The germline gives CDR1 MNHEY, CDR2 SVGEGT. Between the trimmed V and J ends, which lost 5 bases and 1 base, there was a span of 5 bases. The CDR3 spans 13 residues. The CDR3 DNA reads TGTGCCAGCAGTCACGAGAACACCGGGGAGCTGTTTTTT. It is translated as CASSHENTGELFF.

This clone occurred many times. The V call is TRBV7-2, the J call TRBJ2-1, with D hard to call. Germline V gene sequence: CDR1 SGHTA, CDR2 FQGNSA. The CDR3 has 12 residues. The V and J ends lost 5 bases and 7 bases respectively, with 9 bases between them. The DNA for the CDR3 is TGTGCCAGCAGCCGACCTATAAATGAGCAGTTCTTC. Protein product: CASSRPINEQFF.

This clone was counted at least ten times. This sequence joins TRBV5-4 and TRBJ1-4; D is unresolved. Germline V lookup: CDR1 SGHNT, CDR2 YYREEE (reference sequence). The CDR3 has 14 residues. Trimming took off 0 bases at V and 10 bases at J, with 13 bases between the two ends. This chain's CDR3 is CASSLEAQSGKLFF. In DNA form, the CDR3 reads TGTGCCAGCAGCTTGGAGGCCCAGAGCGGAAAACTGTTTTTT.

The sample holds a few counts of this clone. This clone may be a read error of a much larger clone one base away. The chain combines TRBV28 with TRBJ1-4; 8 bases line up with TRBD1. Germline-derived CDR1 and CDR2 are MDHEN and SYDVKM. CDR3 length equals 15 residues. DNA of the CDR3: TGTGTCAGCAGCGGACAGGGTACTTTTTCTGAAAAACTGTTTTTT. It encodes CVSSGQGTFSEKLFF.

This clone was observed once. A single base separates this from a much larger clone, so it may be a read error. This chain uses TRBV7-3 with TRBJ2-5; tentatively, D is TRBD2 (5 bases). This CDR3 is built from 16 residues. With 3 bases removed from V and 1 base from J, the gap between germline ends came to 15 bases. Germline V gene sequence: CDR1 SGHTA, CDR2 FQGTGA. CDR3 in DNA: TGTGCCAGCAGCTTTGTGGTCCCCCGGGGCCAAGAGACCCAGTACTTC. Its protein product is CASSFVVPRGQETQYF.

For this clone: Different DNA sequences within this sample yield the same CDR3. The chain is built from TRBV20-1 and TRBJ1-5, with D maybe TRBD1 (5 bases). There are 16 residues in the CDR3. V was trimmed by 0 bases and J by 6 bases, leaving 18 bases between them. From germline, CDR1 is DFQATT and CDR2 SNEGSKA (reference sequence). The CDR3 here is CSARDLGRGSLQPQHF. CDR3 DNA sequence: TGCAGTGCTAGAGATCTCGGAAGGGGATCACTTCAGCCCCAGCATTTT.

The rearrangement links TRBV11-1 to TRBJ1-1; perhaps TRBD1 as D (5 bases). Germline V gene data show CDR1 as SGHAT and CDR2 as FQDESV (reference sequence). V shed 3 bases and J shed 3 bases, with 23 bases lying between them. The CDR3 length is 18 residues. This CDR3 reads CASSFLVPGLHRDTEAFF. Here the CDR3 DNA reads TGTGCCAGCAGCTTCCTGGTCCCGGGACTCCACCGGGACACTGAAGCTTTCTTT. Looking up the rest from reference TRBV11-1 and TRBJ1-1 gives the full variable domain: EAEVAQSPRYKITEKSQAVAFWCDPISGHATLYWYRQILGQGPELLVQFQDESVVDDSQLPKDRFSAERLKGVDSTLKIQPAELGDSAMYLCASSFLVPGLHRDTEAFFGQGTRLTVV.

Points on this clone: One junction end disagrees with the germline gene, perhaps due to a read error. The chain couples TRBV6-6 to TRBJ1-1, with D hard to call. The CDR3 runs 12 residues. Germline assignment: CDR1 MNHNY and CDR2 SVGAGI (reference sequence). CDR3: CASSYGRGSASF. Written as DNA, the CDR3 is TGTGCCAGCAGTTACGGGCGAGGGAGTGCTTCCTTT.

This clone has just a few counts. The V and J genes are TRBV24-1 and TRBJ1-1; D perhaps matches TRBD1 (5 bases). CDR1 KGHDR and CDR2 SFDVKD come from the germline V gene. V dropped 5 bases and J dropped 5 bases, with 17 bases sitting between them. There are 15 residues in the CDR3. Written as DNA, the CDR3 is TGTGCCACCAGTGCTGGTGGCAGGGTGCGGACTGAAGCTTTCTTT. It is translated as CATSAGGRVRTEAFF.

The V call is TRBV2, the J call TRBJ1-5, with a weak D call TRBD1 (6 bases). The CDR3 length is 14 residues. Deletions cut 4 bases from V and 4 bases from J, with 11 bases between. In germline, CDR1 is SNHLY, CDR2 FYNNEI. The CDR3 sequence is CASSVRGQNQPQHF. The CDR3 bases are TGTGCCAGCAGTGTAAGGGGACAAAATCAGCCCCAGCATTTT.

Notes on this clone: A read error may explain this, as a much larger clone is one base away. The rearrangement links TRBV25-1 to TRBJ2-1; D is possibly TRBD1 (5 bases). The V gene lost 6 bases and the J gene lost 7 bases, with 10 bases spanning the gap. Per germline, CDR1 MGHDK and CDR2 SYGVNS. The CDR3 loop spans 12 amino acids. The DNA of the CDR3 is TGTGCCAGCAGAGATAAGGGGAATGAGCAGTTCTTC. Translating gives CASRDKGNEQFF.

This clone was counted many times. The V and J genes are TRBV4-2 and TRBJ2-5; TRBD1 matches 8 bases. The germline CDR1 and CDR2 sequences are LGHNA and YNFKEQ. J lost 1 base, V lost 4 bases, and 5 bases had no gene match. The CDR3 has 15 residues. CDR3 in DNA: TGTGCCAGCAGCCCTTGGACAGGGAGCCAAGAGACCCAGTACTTC. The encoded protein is CASSPWTGSQETQYF.

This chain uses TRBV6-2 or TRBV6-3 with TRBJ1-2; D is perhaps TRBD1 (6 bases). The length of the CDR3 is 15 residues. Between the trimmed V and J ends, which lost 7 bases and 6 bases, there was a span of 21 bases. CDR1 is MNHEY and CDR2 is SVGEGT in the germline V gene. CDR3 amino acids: CASIPYLRGRHGYTF. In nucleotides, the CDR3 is TGTGCCAGCATTCCATATCTGCGGGGGCGACATGGCTACACCTTC.

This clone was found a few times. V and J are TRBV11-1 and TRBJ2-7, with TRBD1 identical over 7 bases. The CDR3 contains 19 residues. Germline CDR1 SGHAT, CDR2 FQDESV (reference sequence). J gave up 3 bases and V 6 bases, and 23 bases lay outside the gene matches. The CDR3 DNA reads TGTGCCAGCAGTTCGACAGGTGGATCCCGGACAGGTGGGGTCTACGAGCAGTACTTC. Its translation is CASSSTGGSRTGGVYEQYF.

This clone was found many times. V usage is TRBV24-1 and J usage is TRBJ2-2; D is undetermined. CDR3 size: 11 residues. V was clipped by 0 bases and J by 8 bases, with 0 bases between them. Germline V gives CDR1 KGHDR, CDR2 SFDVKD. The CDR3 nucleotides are TGTGCCACCAGTGATTTGGGGGAGCTGTTTTTT. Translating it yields CATSDLGELFF.

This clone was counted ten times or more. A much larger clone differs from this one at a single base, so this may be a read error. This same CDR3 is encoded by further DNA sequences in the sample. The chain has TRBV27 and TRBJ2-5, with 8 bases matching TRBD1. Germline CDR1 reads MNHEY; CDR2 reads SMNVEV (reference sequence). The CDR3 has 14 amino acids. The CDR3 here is CASSRAGGVETRYF. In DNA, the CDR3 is TGTGCCAGCAGCAGAGCAGGGGGCGTAGAGACCCGGTACTTC.

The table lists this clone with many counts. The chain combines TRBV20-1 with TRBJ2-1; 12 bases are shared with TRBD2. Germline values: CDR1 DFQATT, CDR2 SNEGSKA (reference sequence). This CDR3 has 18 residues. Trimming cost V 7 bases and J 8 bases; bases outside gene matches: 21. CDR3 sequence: CSVLDTSPTSGRIYEQFF. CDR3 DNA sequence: TGCAGTGTCCTGGACACAAGTCCGACTAGCGGGAGAATCTATGAGCAGTTCTTC.